This entry is about one T cell receptor beta chain. This clonotype was seen ten or more times. Its cognate antigen has yet to be identified. The record has no base qualities; no much larger clone is one base away. This entry belongs to a study of early T cells in non-severe SARS-CoV-2 infection (dated by TCRdb to the early 2020s). Context from the whole study: TCR sequencing used bulk RNA from unsorted whole blood, so alpha and beta chains could not be paired.

Here is what the overall study found, with its caveats: VDJdb matching was skewed toward anti-spike CD8 responses and likely underestimated virus-specific expansions, missing private and CD4 specificities.

The study was a case-control design nested within a healthcare worker cohort in London, UK, with weekly nasopharyngeal swab PCR tests and blood sampling. Healthcare workers were recruited during the week of the UK lockdown, between 23 and 31 March 2020, and followed weekly for up to about 16 weeks. To prepare the library, 5' RACE was applied. The data were produced on a NextSeq 500. To correct for sequencing error and PCR bias, the TCR library protocol tagged individual cDNA molecules with unique molecular identifiers. TCR alpha and beta chains were both sequenced, and the abundances of alpha and beta sequences in each sample were closely correlated with each other. Turning to the authors' computational methods: Decombinator V4 was used to annotate TCR sequences for V gene, J gene and CDR3. Expanded TCRs were defined as changing significantly between any two time points under a Poisson model with p below 0.0001. TCR abundances were normalised to the total number of TCRs sequenced in each sample and reported as counts per million. TRAV1-2 paired with TRAJ12, TRAJ20 or TRAJ33 defined MAIT TCRs, while TRAV10 paired with TRAJ18 defined iNKT TCRs. VDJdb, accessed on 1 November 2021, was searched for TCRs annotated for CMV, EBV and SARS-CoV-2, and TCRs annotated for more than one antigen were excluded. The raw public data were reprocessed by TCRdb itself: fastp quality trimming at Q25, MiXCR clonotype calling, in-frame beta chains only. CDR3 protein sequences are deduplicated, and each keeps its most common genes and DNA. TCRdb's processing, not the study's, gives the V and J calls here. The sample records around 99,000 distinct CDR3 sequences, over 15% of which are singletons. Jointly, the top ten make up 5% to 5.5% of the sample.

At the junction V is shortened by 2 bases and J by 1 base, with 8 bases in between. According to the germline V gene, CDR1 reads SGHVS and CDR2 reads FNYEAQ. Including the terminal cysteine and phenylalanine, the CDR3 comprises 14 residues. Of the read, only the CDR3 DNA is kept; its 42 bases are in frame from base 1. This chain joins TRBV7-6 to TRBJ2-5, with the D gene uncertain. This specimen consisted of whole blood, obtained at baseline. This sequence originates from an adult who was a healthcare worker with PCR-confirmed SARS-CoV-2 infection or an uninfected control (not recorded which). The nucleotide sequence is given as TGTGCCAGCAGCTTAATGTCGCTCCAAGAGACCCAGTACTTC. This gives the protein CASSLMSLQETQYF.